This section outlines one T cell receptor (beta chain) sequence together with its context. Using immunoSEQ multiplex PCR, the repertoire was profiled, and TCRdb retains in-frame clones only, with some absent. Of about 150,000 clones detected, just over 85% appear once; the ten largest clones hold around 1.6%. The CDR3 loop spans 16 amino acids. In germline, CDR1 is LNHDA, CDR2 SQIVND (reference sequence). The V end was cut by 4 bases, the J end by 3 bases, with 18 bases between. The data were taken from a study of control samples from healthy donors and cancer patients. V usage is TRBV19 and J usage is TRBJ1-1, with a possible D match to TRBD1 (6 bases). This clonotype was obtained from a young man in good health. The sequencing input was blood. CDR3 amino acids: CASSKIGRTAHTEAFF. CDR3 nucleotides: TGTGCCAGTAGTAAAATCGGCCGGACAGCGCACACTGAAGCTTTCTTT. The variable domain in full, completed from reference TRBV19 and TRBJ1-1, reads DGGITQSPKYLFRKEGQNVTLSCEQNLNHDAMYWYRQDPGQGLRLIYYSQIVNDFQKGDIAEGYSVSREKKESFPLTVTSAQKNPTAFYLCASSKIGRTAHTEAFFGQGTRLTVV.